One TCR beta chain is described in this entry. The junction does not match germline at one end; this may be a read error. Some clones are missing from TCRdb's copy, which holds only in-frame ones; the method was immunoSEQ multiplex PCR. The profile shows fewer than 40,000 clones, 70% to 90% of them singletons. CDR1 and CDR2 from the germline V gene are MDHEN and SYDVKM. The CDR3 length is 17 residues. The data derive from a study of sequential checkpoint blockade in melanoma. The treatment denotes: randomized to nivolumab then ipilimumab (arm A) or the reverse (arm B). The TCR originated in a human donor with melanoma. This sample comprised CD8+ T cells sorted from blood (inferred from file names), obtained from a patient given nivolumab and ipilimumab in sequence. The chain combines TRBV28 with TRBJ2-7; 7 nucleotides match TRBD2. The CDR3 sequence: CASGFSSRDYLSYEQYF. The DNA for the CDR3 is TGTGCCAGCGGTTTTTCGTCCCGGGACTACCTCTCCTACGAGCAGTACTTC. Variable domain in full (rest from reference TRBV28 and TRBJ2-7): DVKVTQSSRYLVKRTGEKVFLECVQDMDHENMFWYRQDPGLGLRLIYFSYDVKMKEKGDIPEGYSVSREKKERFSLILESASTNQTSMYLCASGFSSRDYLSYEQYFGPGTRLTVT.